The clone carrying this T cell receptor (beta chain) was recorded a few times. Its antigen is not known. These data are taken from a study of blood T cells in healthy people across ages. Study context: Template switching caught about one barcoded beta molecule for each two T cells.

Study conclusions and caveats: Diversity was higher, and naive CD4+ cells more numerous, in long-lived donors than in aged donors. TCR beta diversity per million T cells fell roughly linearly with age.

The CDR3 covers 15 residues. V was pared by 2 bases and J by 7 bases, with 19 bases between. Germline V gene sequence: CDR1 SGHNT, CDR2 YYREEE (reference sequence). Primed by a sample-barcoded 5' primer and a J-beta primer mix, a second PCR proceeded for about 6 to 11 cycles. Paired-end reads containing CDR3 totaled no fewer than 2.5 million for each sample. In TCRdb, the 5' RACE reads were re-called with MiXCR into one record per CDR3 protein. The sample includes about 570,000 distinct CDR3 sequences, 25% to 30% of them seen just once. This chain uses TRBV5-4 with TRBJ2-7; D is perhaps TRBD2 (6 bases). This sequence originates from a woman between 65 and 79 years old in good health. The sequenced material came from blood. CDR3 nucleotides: TGTGCCAGCAGCTTCCCCGGGACTGGACGAGTGGAGCAGTACTTC. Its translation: CASSFPGTGRVEQYF.